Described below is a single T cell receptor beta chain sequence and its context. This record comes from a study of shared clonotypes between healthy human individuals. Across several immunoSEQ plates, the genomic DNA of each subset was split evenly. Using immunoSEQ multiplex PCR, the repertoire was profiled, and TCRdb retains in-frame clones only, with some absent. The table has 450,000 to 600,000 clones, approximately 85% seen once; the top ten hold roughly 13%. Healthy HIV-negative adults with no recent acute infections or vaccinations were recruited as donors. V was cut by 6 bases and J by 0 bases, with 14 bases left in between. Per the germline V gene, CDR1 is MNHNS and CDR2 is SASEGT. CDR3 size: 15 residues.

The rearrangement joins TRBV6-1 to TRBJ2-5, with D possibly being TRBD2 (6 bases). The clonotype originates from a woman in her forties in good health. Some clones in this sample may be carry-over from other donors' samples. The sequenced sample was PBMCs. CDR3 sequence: CASRRIGDYQETQYF. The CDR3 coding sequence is TGTGCCAGCAGGAGGATAGGGGACTACCAAGAGACCCAGTACTTC.